The rows below give T cell receptor beta chains drawn from one sample of a study of post-analysis software for immune sequencing data. Each CDR3 protein is one row after TCRdb ran MiXCR on the PCR reads. Of 550,000 to 700,000 distinct CDR3 sequences listed, roughly 40% were seen once; the top ten hold around 1.7%. Input material: blood. These receptors came from a girl between 5 and 17 years old with multiple sclerosis. CDR3s include the opening cysteine and the closing phenylalanine or tryptophan. The D gene is left open where the match is weak. Clone size is given for some rows only: seen once, a few or many times, or a class if the clone is expanded.

TRBV15	14	-	TRBJ2-1	few	CATSSRDTVIEQFF	TGTGCCACCAGCTCCCGGGACACTGTTATAGAGCAGTTCTTC
TRBV12-3/TRBV12-4	15	TRBD2	TRBJ2-1	few	CASSPTGGGINEQFF	TGTGCCAGCAGTCCTACGGGGGGAGGCATCAATGAGCAGTTCTTC
TRBV10-3	14	-	TRBJ2-7	few	CAISGYQERYEQYF	TGTGCCATCAGTGGGTATCAGGAGAGGTACGAGCAGTACTTC
TRBV24-1	16	TRBD1	TRBJ2-1	few	CATSDFGQGRGNEQFF	TGTGCCACCAGTGATTTTGGACAGGGGAGAGGGAATGAGCAGTTCTTC
TRBV7-2	14	-	TRBJ2-7	few	CASSLPGGSYEQYF	TGTGCCAGCAGCCTCCCCGGGGGCTCCTACGAGCAGTACTTC
TRBV6-5	14	-	TRBJ1-4	-	CASSYHRPNEKLFF	TGTGCCAGCAGTTATCACAGACCGAATGAAAAACTGTTTTTT
TRBV6-5	15	TRBD1	TRBJ2-5	few	CASSYSDRVGETQYF	TGTGCCAGCAGTTATTCGGACAGGGTTGGAGAGACCCAGTACTTC
TRBV3-1	12	-	TRBJ2-1	once	CASSQQYNEQFF	TGTGCCAGCAGCCAACAGTACAATGAGCAGTTCTTC
TRBV7-9	16	TRBD2	TRBJ2-3	few	CASSTLAGLPTDTQYF	TGTGCCAGCAGCACACTAGCGGGCCTCCCGACAGATACGCAGTATTTT
TRBV2	11	-	TRBJ2-7	-	CASSVRPEQYF	TGTGCCAGCAGTGTCCGCCCCGAGCAGTACTTC
TRBV6-5	16	TRBD1	TRBJ1-6	few	CASSYYPGQGNSPLHF	TGTGCCAGCAGTTATTATCCGGGACAGGGGAATTCACCCCTCCACTTT
TRBV12-3/TRBV12-4	15	TRBD1	TRBJ2-7	once	CASSFFDRGSYEQYF	TGTGCCAGCAGTTTCTTCGACAGGGGATCCTACGAGCAGTACTTC